Listed below are T cell receptor beta chains from one sample, sequenced in a study of T cells after yellow fever vaccination. MiXCR was run by TCRdb on the 5' RACE reads, yielding one entry per CDR3 protein. Found here are about 630,000 distinct CDR3 sequences, 10% to 15% of them singletons; the top ten hold around 14%. The material was PBMCs, obtained on the day of the yellow fever booster vaccination. The receptor set was obtained from a man aged 25-45 years who received the YFV17D yellow fever vaccine. Both conserved end residues are trimmed from each CDR3. The D gene is left open where the match is weak.

J gene | V gene | D gene | CDR3 protein
TRBJ2-5 | TRBV20-1 | - | SASGTPGVVGTQY
TRBJ2-7 | TRBV7-2 | - | ASSILAVGEQY
TRBJ2-2 | TRBV19 | - | ATDTNTGELF
TRBJ2-3 | TRBV9 | - | ASNHPRGARRTDTQY
TRBJ2-1 | TRBV5-1 | - | ASSRTVMVGHEQF
TRBJ2-2 | TRBV12-3/TRBV12-4 | - | ASRMYGGELF
TRBJ2-5 | TRBV20-1 | TRBD2 | SAQPGRLETQY
TRBJ2-1 | TRBV4-1 | TRBD2 | ASSQDRLAGVGEQF
TRBJ2-7 | TRBV12-3/TRBV12-4 | TRBD2 | ASASSGGNYEQY
TRBJ2-7 | TRBV5-1 | - | ASSLVQEPYEQY
TRBJ2-7 | TRBV14 | - | ASSQAYSSYEQY
TRBJ1-5 | TRBV10-3 | - | AISDVLENQPQH
TRBJ2-7 | TRBV6-1 | - | ASSVGDGYEQY
TRBJ2-3 | TRBV5-1 | TRBD2 | ASSKGLAGVRADTQY
TRBJ2-7 | TRBV18 | - | ASSPMTGSFPSYEQY
TRBJ1-3 | TRBV5-4 | - | ASSLDTSGNTIY
TRBJ1-1 | TRBV4-2 | - | ASSQNLQGNTEAF
TRBJ2-7 | TRBV11-2 | - | ASSPGTFHYEQY
TRBJ1-5 | TRBV30 | TRBD1 | AWSEGTGRQPQH
TRBJ2-7 | TRBV28 | - | ASSLGLGGREQY
TRBJ2-7 | TRBV24-1 | TRBD1 | ATSDYGTGKYEQY
TRBJ2-4 | TRBV7-4 | - | ASSLPDRERYVGGRMAKNIQY
TRBJ2-1 | TRBV4-3 | TRBD2 | ASSQVLAGERNEQF
TRBJ2-7 | TRBV4-1 | TRBD2 | ASSLEREVDGREQY
TRBJ1-6 | TRBV6-5 | - | ASSYSGTTNSPLH
TRBJ1-5 | TRBV20-1 | - | SARELSSGPNQPQH
TRBJ2-1 | TRBV7-2 | TRBD2 | ASSLYTSGRAFEQF
TRBJ2-5 | TRBV12-3/TRBV12-4 | - | ASKNPGTTGETQY
TRBJ1-1 | TRBV5-6 | - | ASSLAWGLDTEAF
TRBJ2-7 | TRBV4-1 | TRBD2 | ASSQALLTPGLAGVPYEQY
TRBJ2-2 | TRBV30 | TRBD2 | AWSGLAGVGELF
TRBJ2-7 | TRBV7-2 | - | ASSPRGAYEQY
TRBJ2-2 | TRBV6-1 | TRBD2 | ASSPPRGRNTGELF
TRBJ2-7 | TRBV18 | - | ASSGTESNVGKY
TRBJ2-3 | TRBV4-2 | - | ASSRAGTDTQY
TRBJ2-1 | TRBV20-1 | TRBD2 | SARVPPGLAGEYEQF
TRBJ2-1 | TRBV12-3/TRBV12-4 | TRBD1 | ASSYLQGARNEQF
TRBJ2-1 | TRBV11-2 | TRBD2 | ASSGMNRGGLF
TRBJ2-7 | TRBV7-9 | TRBD1 | ASSPGDRVREQY
TRBJ1-1 | TRBV20-1 | - | SAKLPGIRQGRNTEAF
TRBJ2-6 | TRBV18 | - | ASSPFVDGANVLT
TRBJ1-4 | TRBV7-6 | - | ASSPQGWTNEKLF
TRBJ2-3 | TRBV9 | TRBD2 | ASSAEGGTSLETDTQY
TRBJ2-2 | TRBV30 | TRBD2 | AWSRTSGRAGGEMF
TRBJ2-7 | TRBV5-6 | - | ASSSLSRGHEQY
TRBJ1-1 | TRBV10-3 | - | AISVSQLNTEAF
TRBJ1-2 | TRBV12-3/TRBV12-4 | - | ASSPRHTTYGYT
TRBJ2-5 | TRBV5-6 | - | ASSSHGTQETQY